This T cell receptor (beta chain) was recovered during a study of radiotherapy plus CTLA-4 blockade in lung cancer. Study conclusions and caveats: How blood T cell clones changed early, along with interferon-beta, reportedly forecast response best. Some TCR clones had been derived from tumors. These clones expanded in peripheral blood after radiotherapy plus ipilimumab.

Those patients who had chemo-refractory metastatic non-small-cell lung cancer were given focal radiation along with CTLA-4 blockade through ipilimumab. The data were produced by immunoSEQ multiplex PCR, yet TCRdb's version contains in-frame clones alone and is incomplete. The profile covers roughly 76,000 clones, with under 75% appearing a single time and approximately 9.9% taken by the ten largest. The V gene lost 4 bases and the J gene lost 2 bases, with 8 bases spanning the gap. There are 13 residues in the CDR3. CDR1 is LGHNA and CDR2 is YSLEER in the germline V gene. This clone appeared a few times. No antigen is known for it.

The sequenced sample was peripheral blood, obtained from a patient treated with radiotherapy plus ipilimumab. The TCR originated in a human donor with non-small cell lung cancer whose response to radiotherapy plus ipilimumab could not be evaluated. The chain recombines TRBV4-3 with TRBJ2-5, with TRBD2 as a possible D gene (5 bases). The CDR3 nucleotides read TGCGCCAGCAGCCTCGGGATACAAGAGACCCAGTACTTC. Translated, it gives CASSLGIQETQYF.